The 29 T cell receptor beta chains in this list originate from one sample, sequenced in a study of cytomegalovirus exposure and HLA in healthy donors. It was with 60 Vbeta and 13 Jbeta primers that the PCR ran. Method: immunoSEQ multiplex PCR; TCRdb's copy keeps in-frame clones and lacks some. Seen here are 160,000 or so clones, roughly 80% observed once, and the top ten hold 1.3%. Sequenced input: PBMCs. These receptors all come from a man in his thirties or forties in good health and CMV-seronegative.

V usage is TRBV6-1 and J usage is TRBJ2-1, with 11 nucleotides matching TRBD2. Trimming cost V 4 bases and J 3 bases; bases outside gene matches: 8. Per the germline V gene, CDR1 is MNHNS and CDR2 is SASEGT. The CDR3 is 17 amino acids. The CDR3 nucleotides read TGTGCCAGCAGTGCAGGACTAGCGGGTATATTCTACAATGAGCAGTTCTTC. Protein: CASSAGLAGIFYNEQFF.

The chain combines TRBV9 with TRBJ2-1; 15 bases are shared with TRBD2. This CDR3 comprises 20 residues. Germline loops: CDR1 SGDLS, CDR2 YYNGEE. The V gene end was trimmed by 0 bases and the J gene end by 2 bases; junction bases not matched to a gene: 9. The CDR3: CASSVATGLAGGLAYNEQFF. In DNA, the CDR3 is TGTGCCAGCAGCGTAGCTACGGGACTAGCGGGAGGATTAGCCTACAATGAGCAGTTCTTC.

The V and J genes are TRBV6-6 and TRBJ2-7; 9 positions match TRBD1. V shed 3 bases and J 6 bases; nucleotides not matched to a gene: 6. CDR3 length: 14 residues. CDR1 and CDR2 from the germline V gene are MNHNY and SVGAGI (reference sequence). The CDR3 here is CASSYGQGWGEQYF. CDR3 nucleotide sequence: TGTGCCAGCAGTTATGGACAGGGGTGGGGCGAGCAGTACTTC.

This clone has a single count. The chain recombines TRBV6-5 with TRBJ1-2; possible D gene TRBD1, 6 bases. V shed 2 bases and J shed 4 bases, with 17 bases lying between them. CDR1 MNHEY and CDR2 SVGAGI come from the germline V gene. This CDR3 is built from 16 residues. CDR3 protein: CASSYTGQTYVYGYTF. In nucleotides, the CDR3 is TGTGCCAGCAGTTACACCGGACAGACGTATGTCTATGGCTACACCTTC.

The J gene is TRBJ1-2, the V gene TRBV6-4; D perhaps matches TRBD1 (5 bases). Germline lookup yields CDR1 MRHNA and CDR2 SNTAGT. The CDR3 contains 15 residues. The ends were cut back, 4 bases at V and 3 bases at J, with 15 bases in the middle. The CDR3 spells CASSAGAGSHYGYTF. In DNA form, the CDR3 reads TGTGCCAGCAGTGCGGGAGCAGGGAGCCACTATGGCTACACCTTC.

The CDR3 coding sequence is TGTGCCAGCAGCTCCTCGGGGCTAGCGGGAGCAACAGATACGCAGTATTTT. This sequence encodes CASSSSGLAGATDTQYF. The genes are TRBV13 and TRBJ2-3, with TRBD2 identical over 10 bases. This CDR3 is 17 amino acids long. Per germline, CDR1 PRHDT and CDR2 FYEKMQ (reference sequence). V lost 4 bases, J lost 3 bases, and 10 bases stayed unmatched.

The rearrangement links TRBV7-2 to TRBJ2-7, with 12 bases matching TRBD1. Germline CDR1 and CDR2: SGHTA and FQGNSA. J gave up 5 bases and V 0 bases, and 5 bases lay outside the gene matches. This CDR3 is built from 16 residues. The CDR3 region is CASSLAGTGGGHEQYF. Written as DNA, the CDR3 is TGTGCCAGCAGCTTAGCGGGGACAGGGGGCGGCCACGAGCAGTACTTC. The full variable domain, rest sourced from reference TRBV7-2 and TRBJ2-7, is GAGVSQSPSNKVTEKGKDVELRCDPISGHTALYWYRQSLGQGLEFLIYFQGNSAPDKSGLPSDRFSAERTGGSVSTLTIQRTQQEDSAVYLCASSLAGTGGGHEQYFGPGTRLTVT.

The chain uses TRBV10-1 and TRBJ2-7; 7 bases fit TRBD2. The junction had 7 bases not matched to a gene; V was cut back by 5 bases and J by 6 bases. Looked up from germline, CDR1 is WNHNN and CDR2 is SYGVQD (reference sequence). The CDR3 covers 13 residues. CDR3 coding DNA: TGCGCCAGCAGTCGGGGGAGGGCCACCGAGCAGTACTTC. This translates into CASSRGRATEQYF.

To note about this clone: The sample contains more than one DNA sequence encoding this CDR3. V and J are TRBV5-1 and TRBJ2-7, with 11 positions matching TRBD1. The V segment lost 4 bases and the J segment 2 bases; nucleotides outside the gene matches: 5. Germline-derived CDR1 and CDR2 are SGHRS and YFSETQ. The CDR3 loop spans 15 amino acids. CDR3: CASSLGQGATYEQYF. CDR3 in DNA: TGCGCCAGCAGCCTCGGACAGGGGGCGACCTACGAGCAGTACTTC.

This clone has just one count. The rearrangement links TRBV4-2 to TRBJ2-1, with 9 bases fitting TRBD2. The CDR3 is made up of 16 amino acids. After removal of 4 bases from V and 8 bases from J, the junction contained 12 bases not matched to a gene. Germline V lookup: CDR1 LGHNA, CDR2 YNFKEQ. The CDR3 loop reads CASSRPRGGLAYEQFF. As DNA, the CDR3 is TGTGCCAGCAGCCGACCCCGCGGGGGACTAGCCTATGAGCAGTTCTTC.

This clone was seen just once. The V and J genes are TRBV6-5 and TRBJ1-1; tentatively, D is TRBD1 (5 bases). The CDR3 contains 15 residues. Germline CDR1 reads MNHEY; CDR2 reads SVGAGI. The germline V and J ends were trimmed by 0 bases and 1 base, with 9 bases remaining between them. The CDR3 DNA reads as TGTGCCAGCAGTTACTCTCAGGGCGGGAACACTGAAGCTTTCTTT. It is translated as CASSYSQGGNTEAFF.

The rearrangement joins TRBV25-1 to TRBJ2-7; TRBD2 might be the D (6 bases). V dropped 4 bases and J dropped 3 bases, with 10 bases sitting between them. Germline CDR1 and CDR2: MGHDK and SYGVNS. CDR3 length: 13 amino acids. The CDR3 coding sequence is TGTGCCAGCAGTGGCGGCGGGATCTACGAGCAGTACTTC. This translates into CASSGGGIYEQYF.

The rearrangement uses TRBV30 and TRBJ2-5; unclear D gene. Judging by the DNA end, TRBJ2-7 fits better; the J call may be wrong. In germline, CDR1 is GTSNPN, CDR2 SVGIG (reference sequence). The CDR3 is 14 residues long. CDR3 coding DNA: TGTGCCTGGAGTGTTCTAGGCGGCTACTACGAGCAGTACTTC. Translating gives CAWSVLGGYYEQYF.

Regarding this clone: The same CDR3 arises from other DNA sequences in this sample as well. V is TRBV19 and J is TRBJ1-5; 7 bases are shared with TRBD1. Unmatched junction bases numbered 6, after V lost 6 bases and J lost 7 bases. The length of the CDR3 is 13 residues. Germline CDR1 and CDR2: LNHDA and SQIVND (reference sequence). This chain's CDR3 is CASSLDRDQPQHF. DNA for the CDR3: TGTGCCAGTAGCCTTGACAGGGACCAGCCCCAGCATTTT.

The chain joins TRBV2 to TRBJ2-7; 7 bases match TRBD1. J lost 1 base, V lost 10 bases, and 10 bases had no gene match. The germline V gene encodes CDR1 SNHLY and CDR2 FYNNEI. The CDR3 is made up of 14 amino acids. In DNA form, the CDR3 reads TGTGCCACCGCGAGGGACAGACTTTCCTACGAGCAGTACTTC. Its translation is CATARDRLSYEQYF.

V usage is TRBV28 and J usage is TRBJ1-1; D not resolved. This CDR3 comprises 11 residues. V lost 6 bases to trimming and J lost 8 bases, with 10 bases between them. CDR1 and CDR2 (germline): MDHEN, SYDVKM. The CDR3 is CASSFNWEAFF. DNA of the CDR3: TGTGCCAGCAGCTTTAACTGGGAAGCTTTCTTT.

CDR3 DNA sequence: TGTGCCAGCAGCAGAGGGACAGGGGGTCTCGGGGAAAAACTGTTTTTT. It yields the protein CASSRGTGGLGEKLFF. The chain employs TRBV5-6 and TRBJ1-4; 11 bases align to TRBD1. Germline V gene sequence: CDR1 SGHDT, CDR2 YYEEEE. V lost 4 bases and J lost 8; bases outside the gene matches: 10. This CDR3 has 16 residues.

The chain combines TRBV2 with TRBJ2-7; 7 bases are shared with TRBD2. Trimming took 7 bases from V and 11 from J; bases not matched to a gene: 11. This CDR3 comprises 12 residues. In germline, CDR1 is SNHLY, CDR2 FYNNEI. The CDR3 DNA follows: TGTGCCAGCAATGGGATAGAGCGGGATAAGTACTTC. Its protein is CASNGIERDKYF.

This clone was counted once. This chain uses TRBV7-6 with TRBJ1-5, with D hard to call. V was cut by 1 base and J by 7 bases, with 8 bases left in between. CDR3 length equals 13 residues. In germline, CDR1 is SGHVS, CDR2 FNYEAQ. The chain's CDR3 is CASSLGLSQPQHF. CDR3 in DNA: TGTGCCAGCAGCTTAGGTCTATCCCAGCCCCAGCATTTT.

The chain employs TRBV5-1 and TRBJ1-1, with D tentatively TRBD1 (5 bases). The CDR3 has 14 residues. Germline CDR1 is SGHRS and CDR2 is YFSETQ. V shed 8 bases and J shed 5 bases, with 19 bases lying between them. CDR3 nucleotide sequence: TGCGCCAGTCGACGGGGGACGTCAGAGACTGAAGCTTTCTTT. Residues: CASRRGTSETEAFF.

The chain carries TRBV7-3 and TRBJ1-6; 8 nucleotides line up with TRBD1. Trimming removed 8 bases from V and 7 bases from J; junction bases left unmatched: 13. The length of the CDR3 is 16 residues. CDR1 and CDR2 from the germline V gene are SGHTA and FQGTGA. CDR3 region: CASQRNGGTGNSPLHF. CDR3 DNA sequence: TGTGCCAGCCAACGTAATGGCGGGACAGGCAATTCACCCCTCCACTTT.

The V call is TRBV6-6, the J call TRBJ2-3; 8 bases fit TRBD2. This CDR3 contains 15 residues. The V gene's germline CDR1 is MNHNY and CDR2 SVGAGI (reference sequence). The V gene end was trimmed by 8 bases and the J gene end by 1 base; junction bases not matched to a gene: 8. The CDR3 bases are TGTGCCAGCCGAGGTCCGGGACTAGGCACAGATACGCAGTATTTT. Translating gives CASRGPGLGTDTQYF.

The V call is TRBV18, the J call TRBJ2-3; 9 bases fit TRBD2. Trimming cost V 4 bases and J 0 bases; bases outside gene matches: 2. CDR1 is KGHSH, CDR2 LQKENI, per germline. This CDR3 has 15 amino acids. The CDR3 nucleotides are TGTGCCAGCTCACAGGGACTAGCTAGCACAGATACGCAGTATTTT. Protein product: CASSQGLASTDTQYF.

This chain uses TRBV7-6 with TRBJ1-4; 9 bases agree with TRBD1. The V gene end was trimmed by 0 bases and the J gene end by 8 bases; junction bases not matched to a gene: 7. Germline V lookup: CDR1 SGHVS, CDR2 FNYEAQ. CDR3 length: 16 amino acids. CDR3 sequence reads: CASSLAPTGGGEKLFF. For the CDR3, the DNA is TGTGCCAGCAGCTTAGCACCCACAGGGGGCGGGGAAAAACTGTTTTTT.

V usage is TRBV4-3 and J usage is TRBJ1-6; D gene uncertain. The CDR3 is 12 residues long. V dropped 3 bases and J dropped 7 bases, with 4 bases sitting between them. Germline V gene lookup returns CDR1 LGHNA and CDR2 YSLEER. CDR3 DNA sequence: TGCGCCAGCAGCCAGCAGAATTCACCCCTCCACTTT. Its translation: CASSQQNSPLHF.

This clone was seen a single time. The chain uses TRBV5-1 and TRBJ2-1; 7 bases map to TRBD2. The V gene's germline CDR1 is SGHRS and CDR2 YFSETQ. J lost 2 bases, V lost 5 bases, and 7 bases had no gene match. The CDR3 covers 15 residues. Here the CDR3 reads CASRLSSGPYNEQFF. The DNA for the CDR3 is TGCGCCAGCAGGCTATCTAGCGGTCCCTACAATGAGCAGTTCTTC.

This clone was detected only a few times. This chain links TRBV6-5 with TRBJ2-3; 8 nucleotides line up with TRBD2. The V gene's germline CDR1 is MNHEY and CDR2 SVGAGI. The CDR3 consists of 16 residues. V was pared by 2 bases and J by 2 bases, with 6 bases of the junction left unmatched. The CDR3, as DNA: TGTGCCAGCAGTTACCCTCGCGGGGGGCCCACAGATACGCAGTATTTT. Protein sequence: CASSYPRGGPTDTQYF.

Only a few counts were recorded for this clone. The chain links TRBV5-6 to TRBJ1-1; D not certain. Per germline, CDR1 SGHDT and CDR2 YYEEEE. The CDR3 length is 14 residues. The ends were cut back, 2 bases at V and 1 base at J, with 9 bases in the middle. The CDR3 DNA reads TGTGCCAGCAGCTTTCCCTCGCGGAACACTGAAGCTTTCTTT. This codes for CASSFPSRNTEAFF.

The CDR3 region has the DNA TGTGCCTGGAGTTTAGTCGCAGGGGGCGAGCAGTACTTC. This translates into CAWSLVAGGEQYF. This chain connects TRBV30 to TRBJ2-7; the match to TRBD1 covers 7 bases. Germline assignment: CDR1 GTSNPN and CDR2 SVGIG (reference sequence). The CDR3 consists of 13 residues. J was trimmed by 6 bases and V by 2 bases; bases with no gene match: 7.